One and the same sample provided the 15 T cell receptor beta chains below, sequenced in a study of T-cell memory formation after mild COVID-19. MiXCR, run by TCRdb on the 5' RACE reads, gives a single entry per CDR3 protein. The sample records under 400,000 distinct CDR3 sequences, around 30% being singletons. The sequenced sample consisted of PBMCs or a T cell subset sorted from them (not recorded which). Receptors were obtained from an adult woman who had mild COVID-19 (a few samples of this study predate the infection). Cell type and time point are not known.

This clonotype turned up a few times. The chain recombines TRBV4-1 with TRBJ2-3, with TRBD1 identical over 8 bases. This CDR3 contains 16 residues. CDR1 and CDR2 (germline): MGHRA, YSYEKL. The trim removed 6 bases at V and 0 bases at J, leaving 8 bases unmatched. The CDR3 sequence: CASSDRGWSSTDTQYF. The DNA for the CDR3 is TGCGCCAGCAGTGACAGGGGTTGGAGTAGCACAGATACGCAGTATTTT.

The chain combines TRBV20-1 with TRBJ2-5; 8 positions agree with TRBD2. There are 13 residues in the CDR3. V dropped 1 base and J dropped 3; count of bases not matched to a gene: 1. Germline V gene lookup returns CDR1 DFQATT and CDR2 SNEGSKA (reference sequence). The CDR3 DNA reads as TGCAGTGCTAGAGGGACTAGCAAAGAGACCCAGTACTTC. Translated: CSARGTSKETQYF.

This clonotype was seen a few times. The rearrangement uses TRBV24-1 and TRBJ1-1, with TRBD1 matching over 7 bases. V lost 3 bases, J lost 9 bases, and 9 bases stayed unmatched. Germline V gene lookup returns CDR1 KGHDR and CDR2 SFDVKD. This CDR3 is 14 amino acids long. Written as DNA, the CDR3 is TGTGCCACCAGTGATGTACGACAGGGTTCAAAAGCTTTCTTT. Its protein is CATSDVRQGSKAFF.

In this sample, this clonotype turned up a few times. The chain joins TRBV4-1 to TRBJ1-6, with 12 bases that match TRBD1. Trimming took 4 bases from V and 7 from J; bases not matched to a gene: 5. This CDR3 is 16 amino acids long. Germline V gives CDR1 MGHRA, CDR2 YSYEKL. As DNA, the CDR3 is TGCGCCAGCAGCCTCTGGGGACAGGGGGCCAATTCACCCCTCCACTTT. It yields the protein CASSLWGQGANSPLHF.

The CDR3 nucleotides read TGTGCCAGCCGGCAGGGAGGGTGGAATGAGCAGTTCTTC. Residues: CASRQGGWNEQFF. The rearrangement uses TRBV12-3 or TRBV12-4 and TRBJ2-1; TRBD2 agrees at 7 bases. The CDR3 runs to 13 residues. Trimming at V came to 8 bases and at J to 7 bases, leaving 8 bases not matched to a gene.

The chain combines TRBV9 with TRBJ2-3; D is possibly TRBD1 or TRBD2 (5 bases each). The CDR3 length is 13 residues. V was trimmed by 3 bases and J by 7 bases, leaving 12 bases between them. CDR1 is SGDLS and CDR2 is YYNGEE in the germline V gene. The CDR3 reads CASSGDQGNTQYF. The CDR3 nucleotides are TGTGCCAGCAGCGGGGACCAGGGCAATACGCAGTATTTT.

A few counts support this clonotype. The chain links TRBV9 to TRBJ2-7; D tentatively fits TRBD1 or TRBD2 (6 bases each). Per germline, CDR1 SGDLS and CDR2 YYNGEE. Trimming took 2 bases from V and 4 from J, leaving 13 bases between them. The CDR3 runs 14 residues. CDR3 sequence: CASSVSSGAYEQYF. The CDR3 DNA follows: TGTGCCAGCAGCGTGTCTTCGGGGGCGTACGAGCAGTACTTC.

This chain joins TRBV18 and TRBJ2-4; 7 bases are shared with TRBD2. This CDR3 is built from 16 residues. Germline loops: CDR1 KGHSH, CDR2 LQKENI. V lost 1 base, J lost 3 bases, and 6 bases stayed unmatched. CDR3 DNA: TGTGCCAGCTCACCACTTAGCGGCGGGGGCAAAAACATTCAGTACTTC. It translates to CASSPLSGGGKNIQYF.

This clonotype was counted a few times. The chain joins TRBV10-3 to TRBJ2-3; D not resolved. This CDR3 contains 13 residues. The germline V and J ends were trimmed by 0 bases and 6 bases, with 7 bases remaining between them. Per the germline V gene, CDR1 is ENHRY and CDR2 is SYGVKD. CDR3 residues: CAISESNADTQYF. DNA for the CDR3: TGTGCCATCAGTGAGTCAAATGCGGATACGCAGTATTTT.

Only a few counts were recorded for this clonotype. The chain uses TRBV5-1 and TRBJ2-7; 8 bases are a match to TRBD1. Trimming cost V 0 bases and J 2 bases; bases outside gene matches: 4. This CDR3 has 15 residues. Germline V gene lookup returns CDR1 SGHRS and CDR2 YFSETQ. CDR3 residues: CASSLDRGNAYEQYF. CDR3 coding DNA: TGCGCCAGCAGCTTGGACAGGGGGAACGCCTACGAGCAGTACTTC.

The rearrangement joins TRBV27 to TRBJ1-1; a possible D gene is TRBD1 (6 bases). CDR3 length equals 14 residues. CDR1 and CDR2 (germline): MNHEY, SMNVEV (reference sequence). Between the trimmed V and J ends, which lost 5 bases and 0 bases, there was a span of 10 bases. This CDR3 is CASSRRQVNTEAFF. The CDR3 DNA sequence: TGTGCCAGCAGTCGCAGACAGGTGAACACTGAAGCTTTCTTT.

This clonotype was observed at least ten times. The CDR3 DNA follows: TGTGCCAGCAGCCAAGCCACGGGAGGGCCGGGCATTCAGTACTTC. This codes for CASSQATGGPGIQYF. The genes are TRBV4-2 and TRBJ2-4; the match to TRBD2 covers 8 bases. Germline V lookup: CDR1 LGHNA, CDR2 YNFKEQ. The V gene end was trimmed by 1 base and the J gene end by 9 bases; junction bases not matched to a gene: 8. The CDR3 extends over 15 amino acids.

This clonotype was observed a handful of times. The rearrangement joins TRBV7-2 to TRBJ2-1, with no clear D. Deletions cut 1 base from V and 10 bases from J, with 5 bases between. The CDR3 covers 11 residues. Germline V gene data show CDR1 as SGHTA and CDR2 as FQGNSA. The CDR3 bases are TGTGCCAGCAGCTTAGTTAGCGAGCAGTTCTTC. Its protein is CASSLVSEQFF.

CDR3: CSADIYHRGSADTQYF. As DNA, the CDR3 is TGCAGTGCTGATATTTACCACAGGGGGTCGGCAGATACGCAGTATTTT. V usage is TRBV20-1 and J usage is TRBJ2-3; TRBD1 aligns across 8 bases. The CDR3 is 16 residues long. V was clipped by 5 bases and J by 4 bases; unmatched bases: 14. CDR1 and CDR2 (germline): DFQATT, SNEGSKA (reference sequence).

This sequence joins TRBV4-3 and TRBJ1-1, with D possibly being TRBD1 (5 bases). Trimming stripped 0 bases from V and 5 bases from J, with 13 bases between. The CDR3 covers 15 residues. Germline loops: CDR1 LGHNA, CDR2 YSLEER. CDR3 coding DNA: TGCGCCAGCAGCCAAGATCGGGCTGGGGGAACTGAAGCTTTCTTT. Its translation is CASSQDRAGGTEAFF.